Listed below are T cell receptor beta chains from one sample, sequenced in a study of neurological immune-mediated disorders. MiXCR was run by TCRdb on the 5' RACE reads, yielding one entry per CDR3 protein. Among tens of thousands of distinct CDR3 sequences listed, around 13% were seen once. The specimen was PBMCs. These receptors came from a female donor with HTLV-1-associated myelopathy (HAM/TSP). Each CDR3 is given with its conserved first and last residue.

CDR3: CKRGEHLGGDYGYTF; V: TRBV20-1
CDR3: CAISASPGLATYEQYF; V: TRBV10-3
CDR3: CASSPRDRGFADTQYF; V: TRBV5-1
CDR3: CASSLWGADNEQFF; V: TRBV5-6
CDR3: CASRDHGGPWDEQYF; V: TRBV6-6
CDR3: CASSQDWRGADQPQHF; V: TRBV4-2
CDR3: CASSEQGANYGYTF; V: TRBV2
CDR3: CASSPLGETQYF; V: TRBV5-1
CDR3: CASSYGGRAEAFF; V: TRBV6-6
CDR3: CASSLLGTDYEQYF; V: TRBV5-1
CDR3: CASSPRAGGPDEQYF; V: TRBV7-8
CDR3: CSVMRAQETQYF; V: TRBV20-1
CDR3: CASTPGLQRTDTQYF; V: TRBV12-3/TRBV12-4
CDR3: CASSQRDRGGTEAFF; V: TRBV3-1
CDR3: CASSLSGSLRGQYF; V: TRBV28
CDR3: CASSQGTGPGTDTQYF; V: TRBV14
CDR3: CSAPTGVNYGYTF; V: TRBV20-1
CDR3: CASSQVGTSNTRSSTDTQYF; V: TRBV27
CDR3: CASSLDWSGVYYEQYF; V: TRBV11-2
CDR3: CASSDFREGMEKLFF; V: TRBV25-1
CDR3: CSVEDGRGARKQYF; V: TRBV29-1
CDR3: CASSYPSGTSVTVAGANVLTF; V: TRBV6-6
CDR3: CASSPTETGAGANVLTF; V: TRBV4-1
CDR3: CASSLQWRNTEAFF; V: TRBV5-1
CDR3: CASSDRETEHQETQYF; V: TRBV25-1
CDR3: CASLGTSGGSYNEQFF; V: TRBV2
CDR3: CASSQLHDTDTQYF; V: TRBV4-2
CDR3: CASSPGQGWTGELFF; V: TRBV5-1
CDR3: CSARGQEEKLFF; V: TRBV20-1
CDR3: CASRLTGASGEYEQYF; V: TRBV28
CDR3: CASTLEQGIFEQYF; V: TRBV2
CDR3: CASRRRGVVGADTQYF; V: TRBV28
CDR3: CASSLAASGGAIEQFF; V: TRBV5-5
CDR3: CASSFRGFSDNEKFF; V: TRBV12-3/TRBV12-4
CDR3: CATSRGGASYEQYF; V: TRBV15
CDR3: CASILPLSEQYF; V: TRBV7-9
CDR3: CASSATPTGADGYTF; V: TRBV5-1
CDR3: CAGSVGDISYEQYF; V: TRBV9
CDR3: CASSLQGFRTDTQYF; V: TRBV5-1
CDR3: CASSERRQGDWGDRPQHF; V: TRBV10-2
CDR3: CSAPRGKDSIAKNIQYF; V: TRBV20-1
CDR3: CVSTTVPETNTGELFF; V: TRBV4-2
CDR3: CASSLAGTSGTGELFF; V: TRBV5-1
CDR3: CSARESGGAIGELFF; V: TRBV20-1
CDR3: CSASSWDSSYNEQFF; V: TRBV20-1
CDR3: CASSNSGGANEQFF; V: TRBV11-2
CDR3: CASSPKGLADTGELFF; V: TRBV7-9
CDR3: CASSRGDTYEQYF; V: TRBV27
CDR3: CASSVQGNEQYF; V: TRBV6-2/TRBV6-3
CDR3: CSAGGTLETQYF; V: TRBV20-1
CDR3: CASSEGTGTDTQYF; V: TRBV5-1
CDR3: CASIPDTGVLSEQYF; V: TRBV5-1
CDR3: CASSLGGQTDTQYF; V: TRBV5-5
CDR3: CASSLGAYEQYF; V: TRBV5-6
CDR3: CASSAREALSPLHF; V: TRBV2
CDR3: CASSQGRGYGYTF; V: TRBV4-1
CDR3: CASSPRVVASPLHF; V: TRBV12-3/TRBV12-4
CDR3: CASSFGANSPLHF; V: TRBV27